The 30 T cell receptor beta chains presented below share a single source sample, sequenced in a study of cytomegalovirus exposure and HLA in healthy donors. The PCR contained 60 Vbeta and 13 Jbeta primers. Repertoires were generated with immunoSEQ multiplex PCR, while TCRdb's copy carries only in-frame clones and drops some. The sample yields about 77,000 clones, approximately 78% seen once. Material: PBMCs. These receptors were collected from a middle-aged man in good health and CMV-seronegative.

V gene TRBV29-1 combines with J gene TRBJ2-7; 9 positions agree with TRBD1. The CDR3 is made up of 14 amino acids. V lost 2 bases, J lost 4 bases, and 6 bases stayed unmatched. CDR1 and CDR2 from the germline V gene are SQVTM and ANQGSEA. CDR3 in amino acids: CSVESDRGAYEQYF. In DNA, the CDR3 is TGCAGCGTTGAATCGGACAGGGGAGCATACGAGCAGTACTTC.

The chain combines TRBV30 with TRBJ2-7; 12 bases map to TRBD2. V dropped 2 bases and J dropped 6; count of bases not matched to a gene: 5. The CDR3 runs 14 residues. Germline V gene data show CDR1 as GTSNPN and CDR2 as SVGIG (reference sequence). The CDR3 DNA is TGTGCCTGGAGTCTAGCGGGAGGGCTTCGCGAGCAGTACTTC. This translates into CAWSLAGGLREQYF.

The chain joins TRBV30 to TRBJ2-3; unclear D gene. V was pared by 0 bases and J by 3 bases, with 13 bases between. Germline V gene lookup returns CDR1 GTSNPN and CDR2 SVGIG (reference sequence). CDR3 length: 15 residues. CDR3 sequence reads: CAWSVMAAQTDTQYF. The CDR3 DNA is TGTGCCTGGAGTGTAATGGCAGCGCAGACAGATACGCAGTATTTT.

The V gene is TRBV7-2, the J gene TRBJ2-5, with 9 positions matching TRBD1. Trimming removed 2 bases from V and 5 bases from J; junction bases left unmatched: 6. CDR1 SGHTA and CDR2 FQGNSA come from the germline V gene. The CDR3 runs to 15 residues. CDR3 in DNA: TGTGCCAGCAGCTTAAGCAACAGGGGGCGGGAGACCCAGTACTTC. This codes for CASSLSNRGRETQYF.

This clone was detected only a few times. This rearrangement joins TRBV2 to TRBJ2-7; D not resolved. Trimming took off 5 bases at V and 4 bases at J, with 12 bases between the two ends. In germline, CDR1 is SNHLY, CDR2 FYNNEI. This CDR3 region has 13 residues. The CDR3 sequence is CASSLLTTYEQYF. CDR3 DNA: TGTGCCAGCAGTCTATTGACGACATACGAGCAGTACTTC.

The V and J genes are TRBV11-2 and TRBJ1-1; 9 bases align to TRBD1. CDR1 SGHAT and CDR2 FQNNGV come from the germline V gene. This CDR3 is built from 17 residues. Trimming took 2 bases from V and 3 from J; bases not matched to a gene: 10. CDR3 loop: CASSLLRQGEGDTEAFF. In nucleotides, the CDR3 is TGTGCCAGCAGCTTACTTCGACAGGGGGAAGGTGACACTGAAGCTTTCTTT.

The rearrangement joins TRBV18 to TRBJ1-1; 9 nucleotides match TRBD1. Germline V gene lookup returns CDR1 KGHSH and CDR2 LQKENI. J lost 1 base, V lost 6 bases, and 9 bases had no gene match. This CDR3 is 16 amino acids long. The CDR3 here is CASSPDPGQGNTEAFF. CDR3 DNA sequence: TGTGCCAGCTCGCCGGACCCGGGACAGGGGAACACTGAAGCTTTCTTT.

Only one count was recorded for this clone. The rearrangement uses TRBV6-6 and TRBJ2-4; the match to TRBD1 covers 10 bases. This CDR3 region has 15 residues. From germline, CDR1 is MNHNY and CDR2 SVGAGI (reference sequence). V lost 5 bases to trimming and J lost 0 bases; unmatched junction nucleotides: 1. The CDR3: CASSGQGVAKNIQYF. CDR3 DNA sequence: TGTGCCAGCAGTGGACAGGGGGTAGCCAAAAACATTCAGTACTTC.

This chain links TRBV10-2 with TRBJ1-5; 7 bases align to TRBD1. V shed 8 bases, J shed 4 bases, and the junction held 8 bases outside the gene matches. Looked up from germline, CDR1 is WSHSY and CDR2 is SAAADI. This CDR3 spans 14 amino acids. CDR3 nucleotide sequence: TGCGCCAGCCAGGGGGGCAGTCGAAATCAGCCCCAGCATTTT. This encodes CASQGGSRNQPQHF.

The genes are TRBV15 and TRBJ2-6, with D tentatively TRBD1 (5 bases). V was shortened by 0 bases and J by 4 bases, with 10 bases between the two germline ends. Germline CDR1 is LNHNV and CDR2 is YYDKDF (reference sequence). This CDR3 has 16 residues. The CDR3 DNA is TGTGCCACCAGCAGAGACAGGGATACAGGGGCCAACGTCCTGACTTTC. Encoded protein: CATSRDRDTGANVLTF.

The rearrangement joins TRBV30 to TRBJ1-2, with D perhaps TRBD1 (6 bases). The V gene's germline CDR1 is GTSNPN and CDR2 SVGIG (reference sequence). This CDR3 has 12 amino acids. The ends were cut back, 4 bases at V and 4 bases at J, with 10 bases in the middle. CDR3 sequence: CAWNGGPYGYTF. The DNA of the CDR3 is TGTGCCTGGAATGGGGGCCCCTATGGCTACACCTTC. The variable domain in full, completed from reference TRBV30 and TRBJ1-2, reads SQTIHQWPATLVQPVGSPLSLECTVEGTSNPNLYWYRQAAGRGLQLLFYSVGIGQISSEVPQNLSASRPQDRQFILSSKKLLLSDSGFYLCAWNGGPYGYTFGSGTRLTVV.

The CDR3 loop is CSVDWGVELSYTF. Here the CDR3 DNA reads TGCAGCGTTGACTGGGGGGTCGAGTTGAGCTACACCTTC. The V call is TRBV29-1, the J call TRBJ1-2; TRBD1 is a possible D gene (5 bases). The germline V gene encodes CDR1 SQVTM and CDR2 ANQGSEA. The CDR3 totals 13 residues. V was pared by 3 bases and J by 9 bases, with 17 bases between.

V and J are TRBV28 and TRBJ1-5, with a weak D call TRBD1 (6 bases). Germline CDR1 reads MDHEN; CDR2 reads SYDVKM. The V end was cut by 6 bases, the J end by 6 bases, with 21 bases between. The CDR3 extends over 16 amino acids. The CDR3: CASRGTSEVAFQPQHF. CDR3 nucleotide sequence: TGTGCCAGCAGGGGGACATCCGAAGTGGCGTTTCAGCCCCAGCATTTT.

Here the CDR3 DNA reads TGTGCCTGGAGTGTACAGAGCGGGAGGGCGGATACGCAGTATTTT. Translation: CAWSVQSGRADTQYF. The chain joins TRBV30 to TRBJ2-3, with 10 nucleotides matching TRBD2. The CDR3 extends over 15 amino acids. V was clipped by 0 bases and J by 6 bases; unmatched bases: 6. Germline V gene lookup returns CDR1 GTSNPN and CDR2 SVGIG (reference sequence).

This chain links TRBV28 with TRBJ2-1, with TRBD1 matching 9 bases. The V gene end was trimmed by 8 bases and the J gene end by 4 bases; junction bases not matched to a gene: 9. CDR1 and CDR2 from the germline V gene are MDHEN and SYDVKM. The CDR3 sequence is 15 residues long. CDR3 coding DNA: TGTGCCAGCGGTGGAAGGACAGGGGTTTACAATGAGCAGTTCTTC. Its protein product is CASGGRTGVYNEQFF.

V usage is TRBV5-6 and J usage is TRBJ1-5; possibly TRBD1 for D (5 bases). Trimming took 1 base from V and 2 from J, leaving 10 bases between them. CDR1 is SGHDT and CDR2 is YYEEEE in the germline V gene. The CDR3 has 15 amino acids. CDR3 protein: CASSLTGGGNQPQHF. The CDR3 DNA sequence: TGTGCCAGCAGCTTGACGGGGGGTGGCAATCAGCCCCAGCATTTT.

The V gene is TRBV19, the J gene TRBJ2-7; D is ambiguous. V lost 2 bases and J lost 2, with 13 bases in between. CDR3 length: 15 residues. CDR1 and CDR2 (germline): LNHDA, SQIVND (reference sequence). CDR3 region: CASSINGARAYEQYF. The DNA of the CDR3 is TGTGCCAGTAGTATAAATGGAGCGAGAGCCTACGAGCAGTACTTC.

This rearrangement joins TRBV5-6 to TRBJ1-2; D gene ambiguous. This CDR3 is 15 amino acids long. The germline gives CDR1 SGHDT, CDR2 YYEEEE. V lost 0 bases, J lost 0 bases, and 9 bases lay in between. The CDR3 loop is CASSLVTSPNYGYTF. In nucleotides, the CDR3 is TGTGCCAGCAGCTTGGTGACATCTCCTAACTATGGCTACACCTTC.

This sequence joins TRBV14 and TRBJ2-7; TRBD1 might be the D (6 bases). V was shortened by 3 bases and J by 7 bases, with 19 bases between the two germline ends. Germline V gene data show CDR1 as SGHDN and CDR2 as FVKESK. The CDR3 runs to 15 residues. For the CDR3, the DNA is TGTGCCAGCAGCCATTTCCCGCCAGGGGCCGGGGAGCAGTACTTC. Translated, it gives CASSHFPPGAGEQYF.

This sequence joins TRBV6-1 and TRBJ1-5; 8 bases map to TRBD1. This CDR3 is 15 amino acids long. The ends lost 6 bases at V and 4 bases at J; junction bases unmatched: 8. Germline lookup yields CDR1 MNHNS and CDR2 SASEGT. The CDR3 DNA sequence: TGTGCCAGCAGGGAAACAGGGGGAGGGAATCAGCCCCAGCATTTT. Protein: CASRETGGGNQPQHF.

The rearrangement uses TRBV6-5 and TRBJ2-5, with D maybe TRBD1 (6 bases). The assigned J gene may be wrong: the sequence end matches TRBJ2-7 better. CDR1 MNHEY and CDR2 SVGAGI come from the germline V gene. This CDR3 region has 14 residues. CDR3 nucleotides: TGTGCCAGCAGTTACACAGGGTCAGTCTACGAGCAGTACTTC. Translating it yields CASSYTGSVYEQYF.

The chain uses TRBV29-1 and TRBJ1-2; 9 bases line up with TRBD1. The J segment lost 11 bases and the V segment lost 1 base, leaving 8 bases of the junction unmatched. From germline, CDR1 is SQVTM and CDR2 ANQGSEA. The CDR3 runs to 13 residues. The CDR3 DNA reads as TGCAGCGTTGAAGGGACAGGGGCCCAAGTATACACCTTC. It encodes CSVEGTGAQVYTF.

This chain joins TRBV20-1 and TRBJ1-1; unclear D gene. Germline assignment: CDR1 DFQATT and CDR2 SNEGSKA (reference sequence). This CDR3 comprises 10 residues. Trimming removed 7 bases from V and 3 bases from J, with 6 bases in between. CDR3 coding DNA: TGCAGTGTCACGGACACTGAAGCTTTCTTT. Translation: CSVTDTEAFF.

This chain joins TRBV2 and TRBJ2-1; TRBD1 agrees at 7 bases. V lost 2 bases, J lost 7 bases, and 5 bases stayed unmatched. This CDR3 comprises 14 residues. Germline-derived CDR1 and CDR2 are SNHLY and FYNNEI. The CDR3 coding sequence is TGTGCCAGCAGTGAAAGTGGGACAGCAAATGAGCAGTTCTTC. Translated, it gives CASSESGTANEQFF.

This chain joins TRBV5-1 and TRBJ2-3, with D perhaps TRBD2 (5 bases). This CDR3 is 17 amino acids long. With 0 bases removed from V and 0 bases from J, the gap between germline ends came to 14 bases. Per germline, CDR1 SGHRS and CDR2 YFSETQ. The CDR3 DNA sequence: TGCGCCAGCAGCTTGGGTGTAGCGCTACTCAGCACAGATACGCAGTATTTT. Protein product: CASSLGVALLSTDTQYF.

The rearrangement uses TRBV30 and TRBJ2-5; D perhaps matches TRBD2 (5 bases). The CDR3 covers 15 residues. Per the germline V gene, CDR1 is GTSNPN and CDR2 is SVGIG (reference sequence). V was shortened by 1 base and J by 2 bases, with 14 bases between the two germline ends. The CDR3 loop is CAWSGGRGQQETQYF. The CDR3 DNA reads as TGTGCCTGGAGTGGTGGAAGAGGGCAGCAAGAGACCCAGTACTTC.

The chain has TRBV14 and TRBJ2-5; D may be TRBD2 (5 bases). The V and J ends lost 2 bases and 5 bases respectively, with 6 bases between them. In germline, CDR1 is SGHDN, CDR2 FVKESK. The CDR3 has 12 residues. For the CDR3, the DNA is TGTGCCAGCAGCCAAACGGGGGAGACCCAGTACTTC. Its protein product is CASSQTGETQYF. Based on the CDR3 plus reference TRBV14 and TRBJ2-5, the full variable domain is EAGVTQFPSHSVIEKGQTVTLRCDPISGHDNLYWYRRVMGKEIKFLLHFVKESKQDESGMPNNRFLAERTGGTYSTLKVQPAELEDSGVYFCASSQTGETQYFGPGTRLLVL.

The chain employs TRBV9 and TRBJ2-7, with 8 bases that match TRBD1. The CDR3 totals 14 residues. Germline V gives CDR1 SGDLS, CDR2 YYNGEE. The ends lost 3 bases at V and 1 base at J; junction bases unmatched: 3. The CDR3 coding sequence is TGTGCCAGCAGCGACCAGGGGGCATCCTACGAGCAGTACTTC. It yields the protein CASSDQGASYEQYF.

V is TRBV7-6 and J is TRBJ2-5; 10 bases agree with TRBD2. The DNA end favors TRBJ2-7, so the J call may be wrong. The CDR3 consists of 17 residues. The germline CDR1 and CDR2 sequences are SGHVS and FNYEAQ. The CDR3 here is CASSPLGVAGGVHEQYF. The CDR3 nucleotides are TGTGCCAGCAGCCCCTTAGGGGTAGCGGGAGGAGTCCACGAGCAGTACTTC.

This clone was recorded once. The genes are TRBV11-2 and TRBJ1-2, with 7 bases matching TRBD1. Losses at the gene ends were 5 bases for V and 5 bases for J; bases not matched to a gene: 5. The CDR3 has 13 amino acids. Per germline, CDR1 SGHAT and CDR2 FQNNGV. The CDR3 sequence: CASSRDRVYGYTF. CDR3 bases: TGTGCCAGCAGCCGAGACAGGGTATATGGCTACACCTTC.